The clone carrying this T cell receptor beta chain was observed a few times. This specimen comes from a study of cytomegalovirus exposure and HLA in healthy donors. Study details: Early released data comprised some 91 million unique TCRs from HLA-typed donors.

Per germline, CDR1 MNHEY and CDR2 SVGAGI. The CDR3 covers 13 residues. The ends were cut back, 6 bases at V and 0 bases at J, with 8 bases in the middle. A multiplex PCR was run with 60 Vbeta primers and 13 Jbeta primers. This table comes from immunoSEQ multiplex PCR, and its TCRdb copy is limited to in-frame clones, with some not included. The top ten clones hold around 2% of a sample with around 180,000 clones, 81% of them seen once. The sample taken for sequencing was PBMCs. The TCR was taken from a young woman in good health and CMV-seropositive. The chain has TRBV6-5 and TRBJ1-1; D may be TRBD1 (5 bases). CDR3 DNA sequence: TGTGCCAGCAGGCGGGGGATGAACACTGAAGCTTTCTTT. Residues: CASRRGMNTEAFF.